Listed below are T cell receptor beta chains from one sample, sequenced in a study of T cells after yellow fever vaccination. MiXCR, run by TCRdb on the 5' RACE reads, gives a single entry per CDR3 protein. Of some 300,000 distinct CDR3 sequences in the sample, around 10% were seen once. Sequenced material: CD4+ T cells sorted from PBMCs, taken 5 days after the yellow fever booster vaccination. These receptor sequences come from a man younger than 35 who received the YFV17D yellow fever vaccine. Both conserved end residues are trimmed from each CDR3. Each record gives: CDR3 protein, V gene.

CDR3: ASSWTSGGEQF; V: TRBV11-1
CDR3: ASSQVQGGTEAF; V: TRBV3-1
CDR3: AISAGPGHPSGANVLT; V: TRBV10-3
CDR3: ASSYSPPEAF; V: TRBV6-2/TRBV6-3
CDR3: ASSQESGRDYGYT; V: TRBV4-2
CDR3: ASMVSPDLSYGTDTQY; V: TRBV28
CDR3: ASSSNGANANTGELF; V: TRBV5-1
CDR3: ASIPGGHTGELF; V: TRBV6-2/TRBV6-3
CDR3: ASRPHVTGNTEAF; V: TRBV12-3/TRBV12-4
CDR3: ASSLEGGPSPLH; V: TRBV5-1
CDR3: SASLAADTQY; V: TRBV20-1
CDR3: ASRSLAGGLTQETQY; V: TRBV12-3/TRBV12-4
CDR3: ASSDRHGEQF; V: TRBV6-2/TRBV6-3
CDR3: ATRQGNSYEQY; V: TRBV5-5
CDR3: ASSQRGRLNYGYT; V: TRBV14
CDR3: ASSLGLNQAPFTGELF; V: TRBV5-6
CDR3: ASSFGGGPYNEQF; V: TRBV6-2/TRBV6-3
CDR3: SARDPRGGYEQY; V: TRBV20-1
CDR3: SASRTEAQY; V: TRBV20-1
CDR3: SARDTGGDRENEQF; V: TRBV20-1
CDR3: ASSFSGVPDTQY; V: TRBV7-2
CDR3: ASSRQTSGGTLQETQY; V: TRBV4-3
CDR3: ASSRGGSDGYT; V: TRBV18
CDR3: SATSSEGGNYGYT; V: TRBV20-1
CDR3: ASSLRGAEGYT; V: TRBV5-1
CDR3: ASSLQGSTGEAF; V: TRBV7-2
CDR3: ASRHQVTYEQY; V: TRBV19
CDR3: ASSDGRTGELF; V: TRBV5-1
CDR3: AISESGTSGTDTQY; V: TRBV10-3
CDR3: ASSTRRGRRDTEAF; V: TRBV19
CDR3: ASSRTGGGDNEQF; V: TRBV6-5
CDR3: ASSPGPTGGNQPQH; V: TRBV5-1
CDR3: ASSQDDRGIYGYT; V: TRBV4-1
CDR3: ASSQLTSRTGSSSPLH; V: TRBV4-3
CDR3: ASSLELVAYEQY; V: TRBV7-9
CDR3: ASGEGVGLAGDEQF; V: TRBV12-3/TRBV12-4
CDR3: ASSRLAGGPTGELF; V: TRBV12-3/TRBV12-4
CDR3: ASSANYGYT; V: TRBV9